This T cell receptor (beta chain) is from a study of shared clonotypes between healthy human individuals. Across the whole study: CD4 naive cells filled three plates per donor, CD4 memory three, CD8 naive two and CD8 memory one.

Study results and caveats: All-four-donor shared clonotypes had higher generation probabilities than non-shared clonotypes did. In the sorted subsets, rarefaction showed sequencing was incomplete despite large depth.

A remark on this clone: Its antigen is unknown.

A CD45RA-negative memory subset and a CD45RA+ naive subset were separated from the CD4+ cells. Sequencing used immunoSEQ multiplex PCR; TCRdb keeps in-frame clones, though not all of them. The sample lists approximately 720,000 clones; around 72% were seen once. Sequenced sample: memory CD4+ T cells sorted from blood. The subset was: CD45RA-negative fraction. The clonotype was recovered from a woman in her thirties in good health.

In nucleotides, the CDR3 is TGTGCCACCAGCAGGGGAGAGCGCAGGGGTTACGAGCAGTACTTC. Its translation is CATSRGERRGYEQYF. J is TRBJ2-7 and V is TRBV15; a possible D gene is TRBD1 (6 bases). The CDR3 has 15 amino acids. V was trimmed by 3 bases and J by 4 bases, leaving 16 bases between them. CDR1 LNHNV and CDR2 YYDKDF come from the germline V gene (reference sequence).